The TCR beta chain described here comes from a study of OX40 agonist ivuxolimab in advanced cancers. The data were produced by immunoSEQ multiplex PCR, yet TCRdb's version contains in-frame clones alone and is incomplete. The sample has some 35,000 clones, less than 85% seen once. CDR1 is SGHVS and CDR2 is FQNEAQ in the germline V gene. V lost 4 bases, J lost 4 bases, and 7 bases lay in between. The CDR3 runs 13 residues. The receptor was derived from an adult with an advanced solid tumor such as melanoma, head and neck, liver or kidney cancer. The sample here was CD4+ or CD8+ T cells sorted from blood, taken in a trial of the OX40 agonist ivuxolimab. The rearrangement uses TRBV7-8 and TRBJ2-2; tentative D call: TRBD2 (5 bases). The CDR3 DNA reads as TGTGCCAGCAGCTCCGGGGTCACCGGGGAGCTGTTTTTT. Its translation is CASSSGVTGELFF.